The clone carrying this T cell receptor beta chain has just a few counts. These data originate in a study of blood T cells in healthy people across ages. Through a sample-barcoded 5' primer and a J-beta primer mix, a second PCR was run for about 7 to 12 cycles. MiXCR, applied by TCRdb to the 5' RACE reads, yields one record per CDR3 protein. The sample comprises around 1.5 million distinct CDR3 sequences, approximately 32% of which are singletons, and 11% rests with the top ten. This CDR3 contains 12 residues. Germline values: CDR1 DFQATT, CDR2 SNEGSKA (reference sequence). J gave up 3 bases and V 6 bases, and 2 bases lay outside the gene matches. A minimum of 5 micrograms of total RNA was extracted per sample.

The chain combines TRBV20-1 with TRBJ2-1; TRBD1 agrees at 7 bases. This clonotype was sampled from a woman aged 25 to 39 in good health. Sequenced sample: blood. In DNA, the CDR3 is TGCAGTGCGGGGGACAGCTACAATGAGCAGTTCTTC. It specifies CSAGDSYNEQFF.